The 10 T cell receptor beta chains given below trace back to one sample, sequenced in a study of blood T cell repertoires in COVID-19. Only in-frame clones appear in the TCRdb table, and some are missing; sequencing was by immunoSEQ multiplex PCR. The top ten hold 1.8% of the sample, which has some 500,000 clones, more than 75% seen once. The sequencing input was PBMCs or T cells enriched from blood (not recorded which). These TCRs come from a woman aged 40 to 50 who had recovered from COVID-19.

Regarding this clone: Other DNA sequences in the same sample also yield this CDR3. The chain carries TRBV5-1 and TRBJ2-3; TRBD2 agrees at 12 bases. The J segment lost 1 base and the V segment lost 0 bases, leaving 0 bases of the junction unmatched. CDR3 length: 16 residues. Germline assignment: CDR1 SGHRS and CDR2 YFSETQ. CDR3 sequence reads: CASSLGLAGGTDTQYF. As DNA, the CDR3 is TGCGCCAGCAGCTTGGGACTAGCGGGAGGCACAGATACGCAGTATTTT.

The chain has TRBV5-5 and TRBJ2-2; possible D gene TRBD2, 5 bases. Germline lookup yields CDR1 SGHKS and CDR2 YYEKEE (reference sequence). V was shortened by 7 bases and J by 0 bases, with 7 bases between the two germline ends. The CDR3 loop spans 13 amino acids. The CDR3 sequence: CASGGPNTGELFF. CDR3 DNA: TGTGCCAGCGGAGGACCGAACACCGGGGAGCTGTTTTTT. The full variable domain, its missing parts supplied by reference TRBV5-5 and TRBJ2-2, is DAGVTQSPTHLIKTRGQQVTLRCSPISGHKSVSWYQQVLGQGPQFIFQYYEKEERGRGNFPDRFSARQFPNYSSELNVNALLLGDSALYLCASGGPNTGELFFGEGSRLTVL.

This rearrangement joins TRBV9 to TRBJ1-1, with 8 bases matching TRBD1. V gave up 3 bases and J gave up 5 bases; unmatched junction bases: 9. The CDR3 has 15 residues. Germline values: CDR1 SGDLS, CDR2 YYNGEE. The CDR3, as DNA: TGTGCCAGCAGCGACGCAGACAGGGGAAGAACTGAAGCTTTCTTT. Protein product: CASSDADRGRTEAFF.

This chain connects TRBV9 to TRBJ1-3; D unresolved. Germline V gives CDR1 SGDLS, CDR2 YYNGEE. Deletions cut 0 bases from V and 4 bases from J, with 23 bases between. This CDR3 is 19 amino acids long. The DNA of the CDR3 is TGTGCCAGCAGCGTAGTAATAAGCAGGTCAGGCTTACGGGGAAACACCATATATTTT. Protein sequence: CASSVVISRSGLRGNTIYF.

The rearrangement uses TRBV7-9 and TRBJ2-1; no definite D call. The CDR3 runs 16 residues. Trimming took 3 bases from V and 6 from J, leaving 18 bases between them. In germline, CDR1 is SEHNR, CDR2 FQNEAQ (reference sequence). CDR3 bases: TGTGCCAGCAGCTTTTTAAGCCTAGTGCTGAGCAATGAGCAGTTCTTC. Residues: CASSFLSLVLSNEQFF.

This clone was found a few times. The chain couples TRBV10-3 to TRBJ1-2; no reliable D call. With 2 bases removed from V and 1 base from J, the gap between germline ends came to 20 bases. This CDR3 contains 18 residues. Germline CDR1 is ENHRY and CDR2 is SYGVKD. The CDR3 spells CAISEIVISNLYNYGYTF. Written as DNA, the CDR3 is TGTGCCATCAGTGAGATAGTTATAAGCAACCTCTATAACTATGGCTACACCTTC.

The chain couples TRBV27 to TRBJ1-1, with D possibly being TRBD1 (6 bases). The V gene's germline CDR1 is MNHEY and CDR2 SMNVEV (reference sequence). The CDR3 has 13 residues. V was shortened by 4 bases and J by 4 bases, with 10 bases between the two germline ends. The CDR3 coding sequence is TGTGCCAGCAGTTCGAGGACAGTCACTGAAGCTTTCTTT. It codes for CASSSRTVTEAFF.

J is TRBJ2-7 and V is TRBV2, with 14 bases identical to TRBD2. Germline CDR1 and CDR2: SNHLY and FYNNEI. The CDR3 consists of 21 residues. V dropped 5 bases and J dropped 1; count of bases not matched to a gene: 19. The CDR3 reads CASSPTPGLAGGRRGSYEQYF. The DNA of the CDR3 is TGTGCCAGCAGTCCCACGCCAGGACTAGCGGGAGGACGGAGGGGATCCTACGAGCAGTACTTC.

This clone was seen a few times. The J gene is TRBJ1-6, the V gene TRBV11-2; TRBD1 is a possible D gene (5 bases). V dropped 0 bases and J dropped 10 bases, with 13 bases sitting between them. Germline V gene data show CDR1 as SGHAT and CDR2 as FQNNGV. The CDR3 runs 15 residues. This CDR3 reads CASSLDFGGGSPLHF. CDR3 DNA: TGTGCCAGCAGCTTAGATTTCGGGGGAGGATCACCCCTCCACTTT. The full variable domain, completed using reference TRBV11-2 and TRBJ1-6, is EAGVAQSPRYKIIEKRQSVAFWCNPISGHATLYWYQQILGQGPKLLIQFQNNGVVDDSQLPKDRFSAERLKGVDSTLKIQPAKLEDSAVYLCASSLDFGGGSPLHFGNGTRLTVT.

The genes are TRBV30 and TRBJ1-4; 7 bases are shared with TRBD1. V lost 1 base, J lost 0 bases, and 5 bases stayed unmatched. Germline CDR1 GTSNPN, CDR2 SVGIG (reference sequence). This CDR3 comprises 16 residues. In DNA form, the CDR3 reads TGTGCCTGGAGTGAGCCTGGGACAGCAACTAATGAAAAACTGTTTTTT. It translates to CAWSEPGTATNEKLFF. The entire variable domain, with the rest obtained from reference TRBV30 and TRBJ1-4, is as follows: SQTIHQWPATLVQPVGSPLSLECTVEGTSNPNLYWYRQAAGRGLQLLFYSVGIGQISSEVPQNLSASRPQDRQFILSSKKLLLSDSGFYLCAWSEPGTATNEKLFFGSGTQLSVL.